The rows below give T cell receptor beta chains drawn from one sample of a study of cytomegalovirus exposure and HLA in healthy donors. Some clones are missing from TCRdb's copy, which holds only in-frame ones; the method was immunoSEQ multiplex PCR. The table has around 300,000 clones, 72% seen once. The sequenced material came from PBMCs. Every receptor here comes from a female donor in good health and CMV-seronegative. Both conserved end residues are part of each CDR3. The D gene is left open where the match is weak. Where a row states a size, it is once, few, many or the class of an expanded clone; other rows omit it.

-,TRBJ1-4,-,TRBV10-3,CAISADISTNEKLFF,TGTGCCATCAGCGCCGACATTTCAACTAATGAAAAACTGTTTTTT
-,TRBJ2-7,-,TRBV28,CASSFRGKSSYEQYF,TGTGCCAGCAGTTTTCGGGGTAAGAGCTCCTACGAGCAGTACTTC
TRBD2,TRBJ2-1,-,TRBV4-1,CASSQGGGRNEQFF,TGCGCCAGCAGCCAAGGGGGAGGGCGCAATGAGCAGTTCTTC
TRBD1,TRBJ1-3,once,TRBV6-5,CASSPGGSGNTIYF,TGTGCCAGCAGTCCAGGGGGCTCTGGAAACACCATATATTTT
-,TRBJ2-2,few,TRBV19,CASSIAGVAGELFF,TGTGCCAGTAGTATTGCAGGGGTAGCCGGGGAGCTGTTTTTT
-,TRBJ2-1,-,TRBV14,CASSQAPAYNEQFF,TGTGCCAGCAGCCAAGCCCCTGCCTACAATGAGCAGTTCTTC
TRBD1,TRBJ2-1,-,TRBV5-6,CASSPGQGRWDNEQFF,TGTGCCAGCAGCCCTGGACAGGGACGATGGGACAATGAGCAGTTCTTC
TRBD1,TRBJ2-7,-,TRBV4-1,CASSQPGTGGYEQYF,TGCGCCAGCAGCCAGCCCGGGACAGGGGGCTACGAGCAGTACTTC
TRBD1,TRBJ1-1,-,TRBV6-4,CASSDGTGGYTEAFF,TGTGCCAGCAGTGACGGGACAGGGGGTTACACTGAAGCTTTCTTT
TRBD1,TRBJ2-2,-,TRBV28,CASSLSGGFAGELFF,TGTGCCAGCAGCCTCTCAGGGGGCTTTGCCGGGGAGCTGTTTTTT
TRBD2,TRBJ2-7,-,TRBV28,CASSRSGVDSYEQYF,TGTGCCAGCAGCCGTAGCGGGGTTGATTCCTACGAGCAGTACTTC
TRBD1,TRBJ1-1,-,TRBV11-3,CASSQNRGWNTEAFF,TGTGCCAGCAGCCAAAACAGGGGGTGGAACACTGAAGCTTTCTTT
-,TRBJ1-4,-,TRBV7-9,CASRSTREQEKLFF,TGTGCCAGCAGATCAACCAGGGAACAGGAAAAACTGTTTTTT
TRBD2,TRBJ2-5,-,TRBV6-1,CATNKAGGWETQYF,TGTGCCACGAACAAGGCGGGAGGTTGGGAGACCCAGTACTTC
TRBD2,TRBJ2-3,-,TRBV7-2,CASSLRSGRALDTQYF,TGTGCCAGCAGCTTACGGAGCGGGAGGGCCCTAGATACGCAGTATTTT
TRBD1,TRBJ1-1,-,TRBV5-1,CASSVEGANTEAFF,TGCGCCAGCAGCGTGGAGGGGGCGAACACTGAAGCTTTCTTT
-,TRBJ1-1,-,TRBV5-6,CASSSVRTEAFF,TGTGCCAGCAGCTCGGTCCGGACTGAAGCTTTCTTT
TRBD2,TRBJ2-2,-,TRBV9,CASSTRLAGNTGELFF,TGTGCCAGCAGCACCCGACTAGCGGGGAACACCGGGGAGCTGTTTTTT
-,TRBJ2-1,few,TRBV11-3,CASSTSRDNNEQFF,TGTGCCAGCAGCACGTCCCGGGACAACAATGAGCAGTTCTTC
TRBD2,TRBJ2-3,few,TRBV4-2,CASAGLGGDTQYF,TGTGCCAGCGCCGGACTGGGGGGGGATACGCAGTATTTT
TRBD2,TRBJ2-5,-,TRBV14,CASSSDTTSSIQYF,TGTGCCAGCAGCTCAGACACGACTAGCTCGATCCAGTACTTC
TRBD2,TRBJ2-1,-,TRBV7-9,CASSFRATGGRVDEQFF,TGTGCCAGCAGCTTCAGGGCCACGGGAGGCCGGGTTGATGAGCAGTTCTTC
-,TRBJ2-7,-,TRBV4-2,CASSQDFGSSYEQYF,TGTGCCAGCAGCCAGGACTTCGGCAGCTCCTACGAGCAGTACTTC
-,TRBJ2-5,-,TRBV2,CASSPQGTGMETQYF,TGTGCCAGCAGTCCACAGGGGACTGGGATGGAGACCCAGTACTTC
-,TRBJ2-4,once,TRBV5-1,CASSVLTGNGDIQYF,TGCGCCAGCAGCGTATTGACAGGTAATGGAGACATTCAGTACTTC
TRBD2,TRBJ2-1,-,TRBV12-5,CASQASGSENEQFF,TGTGCTAGTCAGGCTAGCGGGAGCGAGAATGAGCAGTTCTTC
TRBD2,TRBJ2-7,-,TRBV5-1,CASRSGSPYEQYF,TGCGCCAGCAGGAGCGGGAGTCCTTACGAGCAGTACTTC
TRBD2,TRBJ2-2,-,TRBV5-4,CASGTSGRVGELFF,TGTGCCAGTGGGACTAGCGGGAGAGTCGGGGAGCTGTTTTTT
TRBD2,TRBJ2-5,-,TRBV5-4,CASSPLGSGKETQYF,TGTGCCAGCAGCCCCCTGGGTAGCGGGAAGGAGACCCAGTACTTC
TRBD2,TRBJ2-7,once,TRBV10-1,CASILGGGSSYEQYF,TGCGCCAGCATTCTTGGCGGGGGAAGCTCCTACGAGCAGTACTTC
-,TRBJ2-3,few,TRBV20-1,CSARYSDTQYF,TGCAGTGCACGTTACTCAGATACGCAGTATTTT
-,TRBJ1-1,-,TRBV11-3,CASSLRGDEAFF,TGTGCCAGCAGCTTACGGGGAGATGAAGCTTTCTTT
TRBD1,TRBJ1-5,-,TRBV6-5,CASSYLGQQSNQPQHF,TGTGCCAGCAGTTACTTGGGACAGCAGAGCAATCAGCCCCAGCATTTT
-,TRBJ2-1,-,TRBV28,CASSPTGGATYNEQFF,TGTGCCAGCAGCCCCACTGGGGGGGCGACCTACAATGAGCAGTTCTTC
-,TRBJ2-5,-,TRBV29-1,CSVRVGASRGRRETQYF,TGCAGCGTTAGAGTGGGGGCTAGTAGGGGCAGGCGAGAGACCCAGTACTTC
TRBD2,TRBJ2-7,few,TRBV27,CASRPGLAGGGEQYF,TGTGCCAGCAGGCCCGGATTAGCGGGAGGAGGAGAGCAGTACTTC
TRBD2,TRBJ2-5,once,TRBV30,CAFRTSQETQYF,TGTGCCTTCAGGACTAGTCAAGAGACCCAGTACTTC